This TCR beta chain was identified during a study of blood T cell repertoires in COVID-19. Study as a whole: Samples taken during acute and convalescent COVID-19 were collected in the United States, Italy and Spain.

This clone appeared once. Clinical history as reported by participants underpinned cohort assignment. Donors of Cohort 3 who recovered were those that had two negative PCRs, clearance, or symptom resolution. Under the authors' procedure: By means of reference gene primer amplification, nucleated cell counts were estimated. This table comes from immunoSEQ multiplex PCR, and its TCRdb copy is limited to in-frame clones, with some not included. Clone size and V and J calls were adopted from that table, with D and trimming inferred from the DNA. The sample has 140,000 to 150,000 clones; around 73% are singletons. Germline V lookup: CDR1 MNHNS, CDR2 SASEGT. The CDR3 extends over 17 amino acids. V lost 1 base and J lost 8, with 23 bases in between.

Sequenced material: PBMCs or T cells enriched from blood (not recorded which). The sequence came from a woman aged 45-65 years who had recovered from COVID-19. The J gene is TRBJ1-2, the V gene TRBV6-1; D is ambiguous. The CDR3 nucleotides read TGTGCCAGCAGTGAAGGCCCGGGCCTTCAAAGAGCGGGAGGCTACACCTTC. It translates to CASSEGPGLQRAGGYTF.